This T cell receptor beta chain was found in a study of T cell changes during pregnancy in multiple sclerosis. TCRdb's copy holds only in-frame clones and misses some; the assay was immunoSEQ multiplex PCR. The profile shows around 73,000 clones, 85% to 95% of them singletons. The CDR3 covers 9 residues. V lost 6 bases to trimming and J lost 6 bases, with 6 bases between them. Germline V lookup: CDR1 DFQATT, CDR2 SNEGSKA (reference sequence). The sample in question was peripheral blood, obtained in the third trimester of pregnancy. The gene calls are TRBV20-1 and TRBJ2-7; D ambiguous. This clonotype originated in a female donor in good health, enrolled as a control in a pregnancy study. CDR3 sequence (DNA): TGCAGTGCGGCCCGCGAGCAGTACTTC. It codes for CSAAREQYF.